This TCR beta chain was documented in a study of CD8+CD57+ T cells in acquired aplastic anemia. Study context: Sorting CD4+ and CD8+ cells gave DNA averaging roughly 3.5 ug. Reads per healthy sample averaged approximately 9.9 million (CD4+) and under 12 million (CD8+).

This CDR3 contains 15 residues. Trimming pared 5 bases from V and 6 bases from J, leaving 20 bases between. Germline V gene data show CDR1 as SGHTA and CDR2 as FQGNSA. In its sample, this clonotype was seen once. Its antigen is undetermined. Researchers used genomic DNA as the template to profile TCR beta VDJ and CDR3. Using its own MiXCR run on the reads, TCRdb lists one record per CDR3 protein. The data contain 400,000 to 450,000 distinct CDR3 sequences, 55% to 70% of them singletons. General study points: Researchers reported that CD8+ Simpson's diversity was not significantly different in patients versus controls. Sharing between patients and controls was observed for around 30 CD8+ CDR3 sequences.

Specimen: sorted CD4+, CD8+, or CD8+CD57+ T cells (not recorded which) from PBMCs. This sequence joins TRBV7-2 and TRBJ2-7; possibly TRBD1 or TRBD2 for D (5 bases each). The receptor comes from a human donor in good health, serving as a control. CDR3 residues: CASSLSGTATSEQYF. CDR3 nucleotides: TGTGCCAGCAGCCTTTCCGGGACCGCAACCTCCGAGCAGTACTTC.